These 30 T cell receptor beta chains were sequenced from one sample in a study of blood T cell repertoires in COVID-19. Profiled with immunoSEQ multiplex PCR; TCRdb holds only in-frame clones, not every one. Found here are 280,000 or so clones, approximately 89% of them singletons; the top ten hold roughly 2.9%. Sequencing was carried out using PBMCs or T cells enriched from blood (not recorded which). The receptors shown here come from a woman in her fifties or sixties who had been exposed to COVID-19.

This clone was seen once. V and J are TRBV11-2 and TRBJ1-1, with 8 bases that match TRBD1. V gave up 5 bases and J gave up 6 bases; unmatched junction bases: 5. CDR1 is SGHAT, CDR2 FQNNGV, per germline. The length of the CDR3 is 13 residues. The CDR3: CASSATQGAEAFF. The CDR3, as DNA: TGTGCCAGCAGCGCGACACAGGGGGCTGAAGCTTTCTTT.

This chain uses TRBV4-1 with TRBJ1-5; maybe TRBD1 (5 bases). The germline V and J ends were trimmed by 1 base and 0 bases, with 13 bases remaining between them. CDR1 is MGHRA and CDR2 is YSYEKL in the germline V gene. The CDR3 length is 17 residues. The CDR3 DNA reads TGCGCCAGCAGCCAAGGATTTGTAGGGGTTAGCAATCAGCCCCAGCATTTT. The encoded protein is CASSQGFVGVSNQPQHF.

V and J are TRBV5-4 and TRBJ2-7, with D perhaps TRBD2 (5 bases). Trimming took off 4 bases at V and 3 bases at J, with 11 bases between the two ends. The CDR3 loop spans 13 amino acids. CDR1 and CDR2 (germline): SGHNT, YYREEE (reference sequence). The DNA for the CDR3 is TGTGCCAGCAGCAAGGACGGAGGCTACGAGCAGTACTTC. Residues: CASSKDGGYEQYF.

The chain is built from TRBV6-5 and TRBJ2-7; a weak D match, TRBD1 (6 bases). The CDR3 has 14 amino acids. With 2 bases removed from V and 0 bases from J, the gap between germline ends came to 8 bases. The germline CDR1 and CDR2 sequences are MNHEY and SVGAGI. The CDR3 loop is CASSYRGFSYEQYF. Here the CDR3 DNA reads TGTGCCAGCAGTTACAGGGGGTTCTCCTACGAGCAGTACTTC.

This clone has a handful of counts. This chain uses TRBV7-9 with TRBJ2-5; a weak D match, TRBD2 (5 bases). Germline loops: CDR1 SEHNR, CDR2 FQNEAQ (reference sequence). The V gene lost 8 bases and the J gene lost 2 bases, with 15 bases spanning the gap. The CDR3 runs 14 residues. CDR3 coding DNA: TGTGCCAGCCGCTCACGCGGGCCGCAAGAGACCCAGTACTTC. Translated: CASRSRGPQETQYF.

The J gene is TRBJ2-7, the V gene TRBV19, with 14 bases aligning to TRBD2. The germline gives CDR1 LNHDA, CDR2 SQIVND (reference sequence). Trimming at V came to 5 bases and at J to 4 bases, leaving 7 bases not matched to a gene. The length of the CDR3 is 16 residues. The CDR3 DNA sequence: TGTGCCAGTAGTGCCATGACTAGCGGGGGGGCATACGAGCAGTACTTC. Protein: CASSAMTSGGAYEQYF.

The chain uses TRBV27 and TRBJ2-7, with a tentative D call TRBD2 (6 bases). CDR3 length equals 17 residues. The V end lost 4 bases, the J end lost 0 bases, and 19 bases lay between the germline ends. Germline V gene sequence: CDR1 MNHEY, CDR2 SMNVEV (reference sequence). The CDR3 bases are TGTGCCAGCAGTTCGTCTGCTGAAGGGGAGGACTCCTACGAGCAGTACTTC. Its protein is CASSSSAEGEDSYEQYF.

This rearrangement joins TRBV7-9 to TRBJ1-1; the D gene is possibly TRBD1 (5 bases). Germline V gene lookup returns CDR1 SEHNR and CDR2 FQNEAQ (reference sequence). The CDR3 spans 14 residues. V lost 5 bases and J 5 bases, leaving 15 bases between the germline ends. The CDR3 protein is CASSPGGGRTEAFF. Here the CDR3 DNA reads TGTGCCAGCAGCCCGGGGGGTGGCAGGACTGAAGCTTTCTTT.

The chain is built from TRBV18 and TRBJ2-2; TRBD1 is a possible D gene (5 bases). The CDR3 contains 15 residues. CDR1 is KGHSH and CDR2 is LQKENI in the germline V gene. V was trimmed by 2 bases and J by 0 bases, leaving 7 bases between them. CDR3 region: CASSPDSANTGELFF. DNA of the CDR3: TGTGCCAGCTCACCAGACAGCGCGAACACCGGGGAGCTGTTTTTT.

In this sample, this clone turned up a few times. The chain combines TRBV7-6 with TRBJ2-1, with D possibly TRBD2 on 6 matching bases. V lost 1 base and J 2 bases, leaving 9 bases between the germline ends. The CDR3 runs 15 residues. CDR1 and CDR2 from the germline V gene are SGHVS and FNYEAQ. In DNA form, the CDR3 reads TGTGCCAGCAGCTTAGGTGGGGGGACCTACAATGAGCAGTTCTTC. Protein product: CASSLGGGTYNEQFF. Based on the CDR3 plus reference TRBV7-6 and TRBJ2-1, the full variable domain is GAGVSQSPRYKVTKRGQDVALRCDPISGHVSLYWYRQALGQGPEFLTYFNYEAQQDKSGLPNDRFSAERPEGSISTLTIQRTEQRDSAMYRCASSLGGGTYNEQFFGPGTRLTVL.

The chain uses TRBV7-2 and TRBJ1-4; the match to TRBD1 covers 8 bases. The V and J ends lost 5 bases and 5 bases, in that order; junction bases with no gene match: 10. CDR1 is SGHTA, CDR2 FQGNSA, per germline. The CDR3 spans 16 residues. The CDR3 sequence is CASSTYTGGPNEKLFF. The CDR3 coding sequence is TGTGCCAGCAGCACATATACAGGGGGACCCAATGAAAAACTGTTTTTT. The whole variable domain, filled in from reference TRBV7-2 and TRBJ1-4, reads GAGVSQSPSNKVTEKGKDVELRCDPISGHTALYWYRQSLGQGLEFLIYFQGNSAPDKSGLPSDRFSAERTGGSVSTLTIQRTQQEDSAVYLCASSTYTGGPNEKLFFGSGTQLSVL.

The rearrangement uses TRBV28 and TRBJ1-1, with TRBD1 identical over 7 bases. CDR3 length: 16 residues. Germline V gene sequence: CDR1 MDHEN, CDR2 SYDVKM. The V gene end was trimmed by 5 bases and the J gene end by 3 bases; junction bases not matched to a gene: 12. CDR3 sequence reads: CASSERDSFGYTEAFF. In DNA form, the CDR3 reads TGTGCCAGCAGTGAAAGGGACAGCTTCGGGTACACTGAAGCTTTCTTT.

The rearrangement links TRBV7-8 to TRBJ1-1; TRBD1 aligns across 8 bases. The junction had 6 bases not matched to a gene; V was cut back by 5 bases and J by 1 base. CDR1 is SGHVS, CDR2 FQNEAQ, per germline. This CDR3 spans 15 amino acids. The CDR3 DNA reads TGTGCCAGCAGCCGATGGGGACAGGCGAACACTGAAGCTTTCTTT. It translates to CASSRWGQANTEAFF.

The chain has TRBV25-1 and TRBJ2-5, with TRBD1 as a possible D gene (5 bases). The CDR3 loop spans 15 amino acids. V gave up 5 bases and J gave up 3 bases, with 16 bases separating them. Germline values: CDR1 MGHDK, CDR2 SYGVNS. The DNA for the CDR3 is TGTGCCAGCAGTTTGGCCCGAGGACAAGAAGAGACCCAGTACTTC. Translating gives CASSLARGQEETQYF.

This clone appeared a single time. The gene calls are TRBV4-2 and TRBJ2-3; perhaps TRBD1 as D (6 bases). CDR3 length: 16 amino acids. Trimming removed 4 bases from V and 4 bases from J, with 18 bases in between. CDR1 is LGHNA, CDR2 YNFKEQ, per germline. CDR3 sequence: CASSPAGAANADTQYF. CDR3 coding DNA: TGTGCCAGCAGCCCAGCAGGGGCGGCTAATGCAGATACGCAGTATTTT.

This clone was detected a few times. The V and J genes are TRBV6-2 or TRBV6-3 and TRBJ1-4; D may be TRBD1 (5 bases). The germline V and J ends were trimmed by 6 bases and 6 bases, with 17 bases remaining between them. Looked up from germline, CDR1 is MNHEY and CDR2 is SVGEGT. The CDR3 length is 15 residues. The CDR3 loop is CASSSAGGRDEKLFF. In nucleotides, the CDR3 is TGTGCCAGCAGCTCCGCCGGGGGTAGGGATGAAAAACTGTTTTTT.

CDR3 nucleotides: TGTGCCAGCAGCGTATCATCGGGGGGAGGGGACTACGAGCAGTACTTC. Amino acid sequence: CASSVSSGGGDYEQYF. The chain employs TRBV9 and TRBJ2-7; 7 bases fit TRBD2. Germline-derived CDR1 and CDR2 are SGDLS and YYNGEE. This CDR3 is built from 16 residues. Germline trimming cut 1 base from V and 3 bases from J; bases unmatched to any gene: 10.

V and J are TRBV28 and TRBJ1-4; maybe TRBD1 (5 bases). This CDR3 is built from 14 residues. V lost 6 bases and J lost 7, with 15 bases in between. Germline assignment: CDR1 MDHEN and CDR2 SYDVKM. CDR3 in DNA: TGTGCCAGCAGGAGGTCGGGGGTCCCTGAAAAACTGTTTTTT. Encoded protein: CASRRSGVPEKLFF.

This clone showed up just once. The chain combines TRBV7-2 with TRBJ2-2, with 8 bases fitting TRBD2. The CDR3 extends over 17 amino acids. Losses at the gene ends were 7 bases for V and 2 bases for J; bases not matched to a gene: 12. Germline V lookup: CDR1 SGHTA, CDR2 FQGNSA. The chain's CDR3 is CASTSGLAGVNTGELFF. The CDR3 bases are TGTGCCAGCACCTCGGGGCTAGCGGGCGTTAACACCGGGGAGCTGTTTTTT.

The rearrangement links TRBV19 to TRBJ2-1, with 9 bases aligning to TRBD2. Looked up from germline, CDR1 is LNHDA and CDR2 is SQIVND (reference sequence). The CDR3 contains 15 residues. V was clipped by 1 base and J by 5 bases; unmatched bases: 3. CDR3 nucleotide sequence: TGTGCCAGTAGTATAGGACTAGCGGAAAACAATGAGCAGTTCTTC. Amino acid sequence: CASSIGLAENNEQFF. Full variable domain (remainder filled in from reference TRBV19 and TRBJ2-1): DGGITQSPKYLFRKEGQNVTLSCEQNLNHDAMYWYRQDPGQGLRLIYYSQIVNDFQKGDIAEGYSVSREKKESFPLTVTSAQKNPTAFYLCASSIGLAENNEQFFGPGTRLTVL.

The CDR3 DNA is TGTGCCAGCAGCTCGGGTCGGGATACGCAGTATTTT. Amino acids: CASSSGRDTQYF. This rearrangement joins TRBV9 to TRBJ2-3; D not certain. The CDR3 consists of 12 residues. Germline V gives CDR1 SGDLS, CDR2 YYNGEE. Trimming cost V 4 bases and J 6 bases, with 9 bases left between them.

The sample holds one count of this clone. The J gene is TRBJ2-3, the V gene TRBV18, with 9 bases fitting TRBD2. Losses at the gene ends were 0 bases for V and 0 bases for J; bases not matched to a gene: 7. This CDR3 is 18 amino acids long. CDR1 is KGHSH and CDR2 is LQKENI in the germline V gene. CDR3 sequence reads: CASSPPAGGPVSTDTQYF. The CDR3 bases are TGTGCCAGCTCACCACCGGCGGGGGGGCCAGTTAGCACAGATACGCAGTATTTT. Full variable domain (rest looked up from reference TRBV18 and TRBJ2-3): NAGVMQNPRHLVRRRGQEARLRCSPMKGHSHVYWYRQLPEEGLKFMVYLQKENIIDESGMPKERFSAEFPKEGPSILRIQQVVRGDSAAYFCASSPPAGGPVSTDTQYFGPGTRLTVL.

There are many counts of this clone. The chain couples TRBV5-1 to TRBJ1-5, with 10 bases that match TRBD1. With 5 bases clipped from V and 7 bases from J, the junction kept 9 bases outside the gene matches. The CDR3 extends over 15 amino acids. Germline CDR1 SGHRS, CDR2 YFSETQ. The CDR3 nucleotides are TGCGCCAGCAGTGTAGGGACAGGGGTTGAGCAGCCCCAGCATTTT. Translating gives CASSVGTGVEQPQHF.

V gene TRBV5-1 combines with J gene TRBJ2-5; no reliable D call. Germline V CDR1 and CDR2: SGHRS, YFSETQ. This CDR3 spans 13 amino acids. V dropped 2 bases and J dropped 0 bases, with 5 bases sitting between them. The CDR3 protein is CASSFTHQETQYF. CDR3 DNA: TGCGCCAGCAGCTTTACACACCAAGAGACCCAGTACTTC. Full variable domain (outside the CDR3, taken from reference TRBV5-1 and TRBJ2-5): KAGVTQTPRYLIKTRGQQVTLSCSPISGHRSVSWYQQTPGQGLQFLFEYFSETQRNKGNFPGRFSGRQFSNSRSEMNVSTLELGDSALYLCASSFTHQETQYFGPGTRLLVL.

V is TRBV20-1 and J is TRBJ2-1; TRBD1 might be the D (6 bases). Germline lookup yields CDR1 DFQATT and CDR2 SNEGSKA (reference sequence). There are 13 residues in the CDR3. Trimming took off 3 bases at V and 8 bases at J, with 14 bases between the two ends. CDR3 in amino acids: CSASTTGVYEQFF. CDR3 DNA sequence: TGCAGTGCTAGTACGACAGGTGTGTATGAGCAGTTCTTC.

This chain links TRBV27 with TRBJ2-2, with a weak D call TRBD1 (6 bases). Germline V CDR1 and CDR2: MNHEY, SMNVEV (reference sequence). The ends were cut back, 5 bases at V and 7 bases at J, with 20 bases in the middle. The CDR3 consists of 16 residues. The CDR3 sequence is CASSTRGGVVVGELFF. CDR3 bases: TGTGCCAGCAGTACCAGGGGTGGGGTTGTCGTCGGGGAGCTGTTTTTT.

This clone came up once. The chain links TRBV19 to TRBJ1-2, with 7 bases matching TRBD1. The CDR3 runs 14 residues. Germline V gene sequence: CDR1 LNHDA, CDR2 SQIVND (reference sequence). V lost 6 bases, J lost 3 bases, and 7 bases stayed unmatched. The CDR3 DNA sequence: TGTGCCAGTAGCCCAGGACAGGCGTACTATGGCTACACCTTC. This codes for CASSPGQAYYGYTF. Filled out from reference TRBV19 and TRBJ1-2, the complete variable domain reads DGGITQSPKYLFRKEGQNVTLSCEQNLNHDAMYWYRQDPGQGLRLIYYSQIVNDFQKGDIAEGYSVSREKKESFPLTVTSAQKNPTAFYLCASSPGQAYYGYTFGSGTRLTVV.

The chain employs TRBV29-1 and TRBJ1-5; D not certain. The CDR3 is 14 amino acids. Germline CDR1 SQVTM, CDR2 ANQGSEA. With 6 bases removed from V and 1 base from J, the gap between germline ends came to 13 bases. This chain's CDR3 is CSVGDFGSNQPQHF. The CDR3 DNA reads as TGCAGCGTGGGAGACTTTGGGAGCAATCAGCCCCAGCATTTT.

The V call is TRBV14, the J call TRBJ2-6; 7 bases line up with TRBD1. The CDR3 extends over 16 amino acids. The J segment lost 2 bases and the V segment lost 4 bases, leaving 5 bases of the junction unmatched. CDR1 is SGHDN and CDR2 is FVKESK in the germline V gene. The DNA of the CDR3 is TGTGCCAGCAGCCCACCGGACAGGCCTGGGGCCAACGTCCTGACTTTC. This gives the protein CASSPPDRPGANVLTF.

The chain uses TRBV5-1 and TRBJ1-2, with 10 bases aligning to TRBD1. The ends lost 3 bases at V and 6 bases at J; junction bases unmatched: 5. The length of the CDR3 is 14 residues. Looked up from germline, CDR1 is SGHRS and CDR2 is YFSETQ. The CDR3 region is CASSSRGTGDGYTF. As DNA, the CDR3 is TGCGCCAGCAGCTCCAGAGGGACAGGGGATGGCTACACCTTC.